This T cell receptor (beta chain) derives from a study of T cell responses to AZD1222 COVID-19 vaccine (TCRdb year 2021). Background on the whole study: AZD1222 recipients whose second dose came at about 4 weeks and those whose second dose came at about 12 weeks were combined into one group, since spike-specific TCR depth and breadth did not differ between the two schedules. A total of about 230 trial participants underwent TCR sequencing, of whom some 210 received two doses of AZD1222 and 26 received two doses of the MenACWY control vaccine. Enrollment into the trials was organized by age into subgroups of 18-55, 56-69 and 70-plus years, and those subgroups contained approximately 150, 30 and 60 TCR-sequenced participants, respectively. Summary of the overall study and its limitations: Because no samples from the day 14 peak response were available, repertoires could be characterized only after the peak T cell response. Epitopes outside the regions mutated in the B.1.351 and B.1.1.7 variants were reportedly recognized by nearly half of the unique spike-specific TCRs. Conclusions about previously exposed vaccinees are limited, since just 5 to 7 AZD1222 recipients were seropositive for SARS-CoV-2 at baseline. The 56-69-year group was small, and its depth increase did not reach significance, likely because of low power. A significant rise in spike-specific TCR breadth and depth was observed after two AZD1222 doses relative to day 0 and relative to MenACWY recipients. Most participants were white British and females outnumbered males, and the authors suggested that clonal diversity may have been underestimated. Vaccine-associated CD4 TCRs spanned the whole spike protein, with dominant responses in regions 160-218 and 743-854.

The CDR3 regions of human TCRbeta chains were subjected to immunosequencing. As for how the authors treated the data: Repertoire TCRs were checked for matches against a reference library of SARS-CoV-2-specific TCRs that had been generated using the MIRA antigen-specificity platform. Breadth was defined as the fraction of unique TCRs that were SARS-CoV-2-associated. Depth was defined as the fraction of total T cells that were SARS-CoV-2-associated. Using the MIRA data, every spike-specific TCR was mapped to the spike region that the TCR reacted to and assigned to either a CD4 or a CD8 class. Log10-transformed breadth and depth values were compared by one-way ANOVA with Sidak's multiple comparisons tests. Not all clones reach the TCRdb copy of this immuneACCESS table, which keeps in-frame sequences only. Checked studies attribute under half of the gap to unresolved V genes and leave the rest unexplained. V, J and clone size are those of that table, while D and trimming were read from the DNA. The sample table shows about 55,000 clones, and around 92% are seen once. The leading ten clones occupy around 2% of the sample.

The junction shows trimming of 1 base on V and 1 base on J, plus 10 bases between the germline ends. The CDR3 spans 15 residues, from the cysteine through the phenylalanine. Only the CDR3 portion is preserved as DNA: 45 bases, with reading frame beginning at the first base. Looking up the germline V gene yields CDR1 KGHSH and CDR2 LQKENI. This clone occurred once. Its antigen is not yet known. No much larger clone is present one base from it, and per-base qualities are unavailable. The time point label of this sample denotes: baseline before first vaccination. Vaccinee samples were obtained from the UK trials COV001 and COV002, which included a single-blind randomized controlled phase 2/3 trial of AZD1222 (ChAdOx1 nCoV-19) in healthy adults. Trial participant PBMC samples were collected at day 0 and day 28 after the second dose for TCRbeta chain sequencing.

The sample in question was peripheral blood, obtained on day 0 of AZD1222 vaccination. The sequence was collected from an adult in good health. The sequence joins TRBV18 to TRBJ1-2; too little of a D gene remains to name it. The DNA sequence reads TGTGCCAGCTCACCACGATCCAGTTATAACTATGGCTACACCTTC. Protein translation: CASSPRSSYNYGYTF.